The clone carrying this TCR beta chain has at least ten counts. This sample was included in a study of patients and donors after allogeneic stem cell transplantation. One entry per CDR3 protein, called by TCRdb with MiXCR from the RT-PCR reads. Of hundreds of thousands of distinct CDR3 sequences in the sample, roughly 17% are singletons; the top ten hold around 7.9%. CDR3 length: 14 amino acids. Trimming at V came to 8 bases and at J to 13 bases, leaving 11 bases not matched to a gene. Sample: blood, either unsorted or a sorted T cell fraction (not recorded which). The chain is built from TRBV12-3 or TRBV12-4 and TRBJ2-1; 13 bases are a match to TRBD2. The receptor comes from a human donor who was either an allogeneic HSCT recipient or a stem cell or donor lymphocyte infusion donor (not recorded which). It is not recorded whose cells these are; they may come from a transplant donor. The CDR3 sequence is CASGTSGGVIDQFF. The CDR3 nucleotides are TGTGCCAGCGGAACTAGCGGGGGGGTTATCGATCAGTTCTTC.